This paragraph covers one T cell receptor (beta chain) sequence. The antigen is undetermined. Produced via immunoSEQ multiplex PCR; TCRdb's table is partial and in-frame only. The sample lists about 27,000 clones, 80% to 90% seen once, with approximately 6.7% in the top ten. This sample is part of a study of PD-1 blockade in classical Hodgkin lymphoma. About the study: Every 2 weeks, patients had 3 mg/kg nivolumab intravenously.

Study-level results: CD4+ TCR diversity, unlike CD8+, climbed significantly by C4D1. Why the repertoires differ is still unclear, perhaps disease activity or prior therapy. Healthy donors were reported to have higher baseline TCR diversity than newly diagnosed patients.

The junction had 12 bases not matched to a gene; V was cut back by 4 bases and J by 3 bases. CDR3 length: 16 residues. Germline V lookup: CDR1 SGHKS, CDR2 YYEKEE (reference sequence). All patients experienced relapse after autologous stem cell transplantation, and brentuximab vedotin exposure was variable. Magnetic negative selection of thawed PBMCs yielded the CD8+ T cells. The source is a human donor with classical Hodgkin lymphoma. This chain joins TRBV5-5 and TRBJ2-7; 8 positions match TRBD1. The specimen was CD8+ T cells from blood, collected at baseline. DNA for the CDR3: TGTGCCAGCAGCGGGGGTTTGGCGGGACAGGTCTACGAGCAGTACTTC. Translated: CASSGGLAGQVYEQYF.